This TCR beta chain comes out of a study of regulatory T cells in long-lasting Graves disease. Regarding the study as a whole: TRBV28, TRBJ1-2 and TRBJ2-5 were favored in persistent disease.

Looked up from germline, CDR1 is MNHEY and CDR2 is SVGEGT. Trimming removed 5 bases from V and 4 bases from J, with 14 bases in between. The CDR3 runs to 14 residues. Time point here: newly diagnosed GD, antithyroid drugs for less than 3 months. The TCR library used RNA extracted from PBMCs. This clonotype occurred many times. Its antigen remains unidentified. For TCR beta, libraries came from iRepertoire HTBI primers and Arm-PCR of CDR3 regions. MiXCR, applied by TCRdb to the multiplex PCR reads, yields one record per CDR3 protein. The table records 510,000 or so distinct CDR3 sequences, about 12% of them present only once. The same data also contributed to another study, on T cells in Graves' hyperthyroidism and ophthalmopathy. As that report states: The primer set for the first-round RT-PCR of the TCR CDR3 was HTBI.

The receptor's source is a woman in her 30s with Graves disease. The sample in question was peripheral blood mononuclear cells (PBMCs), obtained at new diagnosis, from a patient treated with antithyroid drugs. V is TRBV6-2 or TRBV6-3 and J is TRBJ1-1, with D unresolved. CDR3 coding DNA: TGTGCCAGCAGTGAGGAAATGCTTAGCACTGAAGCTTTCTTT. Its translation is CASSEEMLSTEAFF.